This is a list of T cell receptor beta chains from one sample in a study of OX40 agonist ivuxolimab in advanced cancers. The method was immunoSEQ multiplex PCR; TCRdb's version includes in-frame clones alone and lacks a portion of them. The data show some 74,000 clones, about 94% seen once. Source: CD4+ or CD8+ T cells sorted from blood, taken in a trial of the OX40 agonist ivuxolimab. Receptors were obtained from an adult with an advanced solid tumor such as melanoma, head and neck, liver or kidney cancer. Each CDR3 is given with its conserved first and last residue. A D gene is named only where the DNA matches it firmly. Not every row has a clone size; where given, it reads once, few, many or a size class.

V	J	size	D	DNA	CDR3
TRBV7-9	TRBJ2-1	NA	NA	TGTGCCAGCAGCTTCCTAGGTTTTAGGGAGAGATCCCGTGGGGAGCAGTTCTTC	CASSFLGFRERSRGEQFF
TRBV4-2	TRBJ2-7	few	NA	TGTGCCAGCAGCCCCGGGGGCGAGCAGTACTTC	CASSPGGEQYF
TRBV7-3	TRBJ2-3	NA	NA	TGTGCCAGCAGCCATGACTCGCAGGTCCAGTATTTT	CASSHDSQVQYF
TRBV5-6	TRBJ1-1	once	NA	TGTGCCAGCAGCTTACCGGGACGGGAGGCCCTGAACACTGAAGCTTTCTTT	CASSLPGREALNTEAFF
TRBV6-1	TRBJ1-6	NA	TRBD1	TGTGCCAGCAGTGAAGCGGGGAGGGGACAGGAGAATTCACCCCTCCACTTT	CASSEAGRGQENSPLHF
TRBV5-6	TRBJ1-2	once	NA	TGTGCCAGCAGCTGGACAGAGACGGGTGGCTACACCTTC	CASSWTETGGYTF
TRBV21-1	TRBJ2-3	NA	NA	TGTGCCAGCAGCAAAGATCACGGGCTAAGCACAGATACGCAGTATTTT	CASSKDHGLSTDTQYF
TRBV5-1	TRBJ2-5	NA	NA	TGCGCCAGCAGCTTGCAGGGTTACCAAGAGACCCAGTACTTC	CASSLQGYQETQYF
TRBV4-3	TRBJ1-5	NA	NA	TGCGCCAGCAGCCAAGGATCGGGTCAGCCCCAGCATTTT	CASSQGSGQPQHF
TRBV5-4	TRBJ2-2	once	NA	TGTGCCAGCAGCCGCCCGTTGAACACCGGGGAGCTGTTTTTT	CASSRPLNTGELFF
TRBV27	TRBJ2-7	NA	NA	TGTGCCAGCAGTTTTCAGGGCTCTTCGGGGGAGCAGTACTTC	CASSFQGSSGEQYF
TRBV7-6	TRBJ2-2	NA	TRBD2	TGTGCCAGCGCTTTAGCGGGAGGAGACACCGGGGAGCTGTTTTTT	CASALAGGDTGELFF
TRBV6-6	TRBJ2-3	NA	TRBD2	TGTGCCAGCAGTTACCGAATAGCGGGAGTCGGAGATACGCAGTATTTT	CASSYRIAGVGDTQYF
TRBV5-6	TRBJ2-7	NA	NA	TGTGCCAGCACCGCGCCAGCCGCTTACTACGAGCAGTACTTC	CASTAPAAYYEQYF
TRBV6-5	TRBJ1-4	medium-sized	NA	TGTGCCAGCGAAGGAGGGGTTGAAAAACTGTTTTTT	CASEGGVEKLFF
TRBV30	TRBJ1-1	NA	NA	TGTGCCGGCAGGATGATCATGAACACTGAAGCTTTCTTT	CAGRMIMNTEAFF
TRBV5-1	TRBJ2-5	NA	TRBD1	TGCGCCAGCAGCACCGGGACAGCTGCTCCCTGGGGTCAAGAGACCCAGTACTTC	CASSTGTAAPWGQETQYF
TRBV27	TRBJ2-7	NA	TRBD2	TGTGCCAGCAGTTTATTTGGGAGGGTCTACGAGCAGTACTTC	CASSLFGRVYEQYF
TRBV19	TRBJ2-3	NA	TRBD2	TGTGCCAGTAGTATAGGGACTAGCGGGAGGGCCGTAGATACGCAGTATTTT	CASSIGTSGRAVDTQYF
TRBV4-3	TRBJ2-7	NA	TRBD2	TGCGCCAGCAGCCACGAGGGACTAGCGGCGCAGTACTTC	CASSHEGLAAQYF
TRBV6-1	TRBJ2-2	once	TRBD1	TGTGCCAGCAGTGAACCTACGACCTACTCCAACAGGGGATCCACCGGGGAGCTGTTTTTT	CASSEPTTYSNRGSTGELFF
TRBV7-3	TRBJ2-3	NA	TRBD2	TGTGCCAGCAGCCCGGGACTAGCGGGAGCAGATACGCAGTATTTT	CASSPGLAGADTQYF
TRBV19	TRBJ1-1	NA	NA	TGTGCCAGTAGGGAGGGCCAGGGGTTTGTATTTGGAGCTTTCTTT	CASREGQGFVFGAFF
TRBV7-3	TRBJ2-7	NA	NA	TGTGCCAGCAGCCCAGAAGCCGCCTACGAGCAGTACTTC	CASSPEAAYEQYF
TRBV7-8	TRBJ1-1	NA	NA	TGTGCCAGCAGCCCGCTACGAGAGAACACTGAAGCTTTCTTT	CASSPLRENTEAFF